The 6 T cell receptor beta chains below all came from one sample that was sequenced in a study of radiation and T cells in renal cell carcinoma. Time point specified: blood 2 weeks post-SBRT. Treatment of the sample: 15 Gy SBRT to primary tumor, nephrectomy 4 weeks later. Here immunoSEQ multiplex PCR was the method, and the copy in TCRdb shows in-frame clones only, minus some. Among 100,000 to 150,000 clones, about four fifths were seen once, and the ten largest hold approximately 5%. Sample: blood, taken from a patient whose treatment included radiotherapy and nephrectomy. These receptors all stem from a man aged 50-59 years with renal cell carcinoma.

V gene TRBV7-9 combines with J gene TRBJ1-1; no firm D call. Germline-derived CDR1 and CDR2 are SEHNR and FQNEAQ (reference sequence). V lost 5 bases to trimming and J lost 6 bases, with 10 bases between them. The CDR3 is 12 residues long. Here the CDR3 DNA reads TGTGCCAGCAGCGAAACACGGGCTGAAGCTTTCTTT. Translated: CASSETRAEAFF.

The chain links TRBV5-1 to TRBJ1-4; 7 bases match TRBD1. The CDR3 length is 14 residues. Per the germline V gene, CDR1 is SGHRS and CDR2 is YFSETQ. V lost 5 bases and J lost 3; bases outside the gene matches: 4. The CDR3 protein is CASRAGGSNEKLFF. CDR3 DNA sequence: TGCGCCAGCAGGGCAGGGGGGTCTAATGAAAAACTGTTTTTT.

This clone was observed once. The V and J genes are TRBV2 and TRBJ1-2; D ambiguous. This CDR3 comprises 13 residues. CDR1 and CDR2 from the germline V gene are SNHLY and FYNNEI. Trimming removed 7 bases at V and 4 bases at J, with 13 bases between. The CDR3 loop is CASNGLGIYGYTF. In DNA, the CDR3 is TGTGCCAGCAACGGGCTCGGGATCTATGGCTACACCTTC.

The gene calls are TRBV5-1 and TRBJ2-3; D perhaps matches TRBD1 (6 bases). Trimming removed 4 bases from V and 5 bases from J, with 26 bases in between. Germline assignment: CDR1 SGHRS and CDR2 YFSETQ. This CDR3 comprises 18 residues. For the CDR3, the DNA is TGCGCCAGCAGCCTCGGGCCCCCAACCGGGACAACAGAAGATACGCAGTATTTT. It specifies CASSLGPPTGTTEDTQYF.

CDR3 loop: CASSTGTSGAYEQYF. The CDR3 DNA sequence: TGTGCCAGTAGTACCGGGACTAGCGGAGCCTACGAGCAGTACTTC. This chain links TRBV19 with TRBJ2-7; 11 bases map to TRBD2. J gave up 2 bases and V 4 bases, and 4 bases lay outside the gene matches. The germline V gene encodes CDR1 LNHDA and CDR2 SQIVND (reference sequence). The CDR3 is 15 amino acids.

The chain recombines TRBV16 with TRBJ1-5; D is unclear. Trimming removed 4 bases at V and 3 bases at J, with 16 bases between. The germline V gene encodes CDR1 KGHSY and CDR2 FQNENV. The CDR3 contains 16 residues. The CDR3 spells CASSRLSRQHNQPQHF. The CDR3 nucleotides read TGTGCCAGCAGCCGCTTATCAAGACAACACAATCAGCCCCAGCATTTT.